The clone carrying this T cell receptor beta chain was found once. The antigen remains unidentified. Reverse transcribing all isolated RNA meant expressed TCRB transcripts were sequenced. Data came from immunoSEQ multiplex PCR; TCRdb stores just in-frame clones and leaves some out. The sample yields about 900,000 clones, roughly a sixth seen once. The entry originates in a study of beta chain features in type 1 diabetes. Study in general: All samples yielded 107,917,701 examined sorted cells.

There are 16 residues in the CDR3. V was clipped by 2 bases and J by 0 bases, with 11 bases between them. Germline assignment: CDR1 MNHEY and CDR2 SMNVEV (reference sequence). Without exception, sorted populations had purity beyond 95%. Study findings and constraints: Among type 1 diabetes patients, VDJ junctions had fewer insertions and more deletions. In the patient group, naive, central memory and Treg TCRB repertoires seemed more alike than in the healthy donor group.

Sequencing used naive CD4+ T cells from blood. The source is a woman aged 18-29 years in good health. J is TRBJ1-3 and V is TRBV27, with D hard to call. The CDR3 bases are TGTGCCAGCAGTTTAACGGGGATCACCTCTGGAAACACCATATATTTT. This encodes CASSLTGITSGNTIYF.